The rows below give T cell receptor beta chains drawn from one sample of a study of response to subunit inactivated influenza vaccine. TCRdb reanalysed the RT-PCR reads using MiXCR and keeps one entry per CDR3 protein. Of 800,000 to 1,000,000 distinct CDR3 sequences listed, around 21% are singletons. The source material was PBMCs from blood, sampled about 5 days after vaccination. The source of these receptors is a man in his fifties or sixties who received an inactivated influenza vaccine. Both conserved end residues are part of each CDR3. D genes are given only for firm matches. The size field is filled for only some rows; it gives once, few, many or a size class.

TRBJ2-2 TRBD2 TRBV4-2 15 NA TGTGCCAGCAGCTACGGGACTACCTACACCGGGGACCTGTTTTTT CASSYGTTYTGDLFF
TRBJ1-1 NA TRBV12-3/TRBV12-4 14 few TGTGCCACCGACGCTTTGGGGCTTGGTACTGAAGCTTTCTTT CATDALGLGTEAFF
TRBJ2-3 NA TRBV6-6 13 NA TGTGCCAGCAGTTCACGAGGGATTGATACGCAGTATTTT CASSSRGIDTQYF
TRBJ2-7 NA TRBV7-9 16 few TGTGCCAGCAGCCCCCACAGGCGGGTAAGAGAGGGCGAGCAGTACTTC CASSPHRRVREGEQYF
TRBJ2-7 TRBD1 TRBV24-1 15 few TGTGCCACCAGTGGCCCGGGACAGGGGAGATACGAGCAGTACTTC CATSGPGQGRYEQYF
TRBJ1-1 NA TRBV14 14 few TGTGCCAGCAGCCGGGGCGGTCCGAACACTGAAGCTTTCTTT CASSRGGPNTEAFF
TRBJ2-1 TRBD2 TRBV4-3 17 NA TGCGCCAGCAGCCAAGAGGGCGGGCTAGCGGTTTACAATGAGCAGTTCTTC CASSQEGGLAVYNEQFF
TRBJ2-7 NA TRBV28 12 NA TGTGCCAGCAGTATGACTGTTTACGAGCAGTACTTC CASSMTVYEQYF
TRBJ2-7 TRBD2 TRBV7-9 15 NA TGTGCCAGCAGCTCGATTGTAGCGGGAGTAAGAGAGCAGTACTTC CASSSIVAGVREQYF
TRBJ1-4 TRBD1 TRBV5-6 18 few TGTGCCAGCAGCTTGATATCCGGGACAGGAGCAACTAATGAAAAACTGTTTTTT CASSLISGTGATNEKLFF
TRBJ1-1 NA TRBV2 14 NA TGTGCCAGCATCCCCGACGGAATGAACACTGAAGCTTTCTTT CASIPDGMNTEAFF
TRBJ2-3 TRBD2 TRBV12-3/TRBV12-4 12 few TGTGCCAGCAGTTCCAAGCGGGGACCGCAGTATTTT CASSSKRGPQYF
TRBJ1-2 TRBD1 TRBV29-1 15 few TGCAGCGTTGAAGCCCGGGACAGGGTAGACTATGGCTACACCTTC CSVEARDRVDYGYTF
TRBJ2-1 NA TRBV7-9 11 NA TGTGCCAGCAGCTTAGTAGAGGAGCAGTTCTTC CASSLVEEQFF
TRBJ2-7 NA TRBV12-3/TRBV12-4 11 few TGTGCCAGCGCAGCAAACTACGAGCAGTACTTC CASAANYEQYF
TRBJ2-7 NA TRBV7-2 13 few TGTGCCAGCGGTCGGGCAGGAGCCTACGAGCAGTACTTC CASGRAGAYEQYF
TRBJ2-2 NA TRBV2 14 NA TGTGCCAGCATGACCGAGGGGAACACCGGGGAGCTGTTTTTT CASMTEGNTGELFF
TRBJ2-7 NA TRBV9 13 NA TGTGCCAGCAGCGTAGTTGCAGGGGACGAGCAGTACTTC CASSVVAGDEQYF
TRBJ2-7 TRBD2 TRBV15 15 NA TGTGCCACCAGCCAAGGGAGGCTAGCGGCCTACGAGCAGTACTTC CATSQGRLAAYEQYF
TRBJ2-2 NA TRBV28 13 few TGTGCCAGCAGTACCCCCTCAGTCGGGGAGCTGTTTTTT CASSTPSVGELFF
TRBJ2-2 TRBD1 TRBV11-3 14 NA TGTGCCAGCAGCTCTATACAGGGGGCCGGGGAGCTGTTTTTT CASSSIQGAGELFF
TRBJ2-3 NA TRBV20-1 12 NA TGCAGTGCTGACAGGAACACAGATACGCAGTATTTT CSADRNTDTQYF
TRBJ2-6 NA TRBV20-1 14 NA TGCAGTGCTACAGGGTTCTCTGGGGCCAACGTCCTGACTTTC CSATGFSGANVLTF
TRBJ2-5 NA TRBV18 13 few TGTGCCAGCTCACAGACTGCACACGAGACCCAGTACTTC CASSQTAHETQYF
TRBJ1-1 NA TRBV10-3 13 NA TGTGCCATCAGTGAGTCGGACAGAACCGAAGCTTTCTTT CAISESDRTEAFF
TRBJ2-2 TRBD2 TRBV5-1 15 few TGCGCCAGCAGCGCCGGACTAGCGGCCACCGGGGAGCTGTTTTTT CASSAGLAATGELFF
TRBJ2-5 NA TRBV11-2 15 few TGTGCCAGCAGCTTAGAGGGGGAGATCCAAGAGACCCAGTACTTC CASSLEGEIQETQYF
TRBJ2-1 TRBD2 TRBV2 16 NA TGTGCCAGCAGTGAAGGGCGAGCGGGAGTATACAATGAGCAGTTCTTC CASSEGRAGVYNEQFF
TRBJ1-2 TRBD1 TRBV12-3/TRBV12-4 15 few TGTGCCAGCAGTCCAGAGCGGACAGGGTGGGGTGGCTACACCTTC CASSPERTGWGGYTF
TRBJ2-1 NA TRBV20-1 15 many TGCAGTGCTAGAGACTACTTTAAAGCGGGCGATGAGCAGTTCTTC CSARDYFKAGDEQFF
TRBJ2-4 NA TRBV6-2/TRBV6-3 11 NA TGTGCCAGCTCCCCCAAAAACATTCAGTACTTC CASSPKNIQYF
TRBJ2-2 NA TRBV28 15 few TGTGCCAGCACCGCCGGGACGCGTGACACCGGGGAGCTGTTTTTT CASTAGTRDTGELFF
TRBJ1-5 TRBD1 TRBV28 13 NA TGTGCCAGCATCTTACAGGGGTTTCAGCCCCAGCATTTT CASILQGFQPQHF
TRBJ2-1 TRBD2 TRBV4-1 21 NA TGCGCCAGCAGCCAAGATGCACCGGGACTAGCGGGGGGATCGTCCTACAATGAGCAGTTCTTC CASSQDAPGLAGGSSYNEQFF
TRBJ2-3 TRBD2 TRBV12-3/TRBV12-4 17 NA TGTGCCAGCAGTCCGGGACTAGTGCCCCGGGACACAGATACGCAGTATTTT CASSPGLVPRDTDTQYF
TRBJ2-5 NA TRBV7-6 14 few TGTGCCAGCAAACACAGGGGGACTAGAGAGACCCAGTACTTC CASKHRGTRETQYF